The next 5 T cell receptor beta chains were all read from a single sample in a study of response to subunit inactivated influenza vaccine. One entry per CDR3 protein results from TCRdb running MiXCR on the RT-PCR reads. This table has 500,000 to 600,000 distinct CDR3 sequences, 7.5% to 8.5% appearing once. The sequencing here drew on PBMCs from blood, taken around 25 months after vaccination. The source is a man between 50 and 70 years old who received an inactivated influenza vaccine.

Ten or more counts support this clonotype. This chain connects TRBV14 to TRBJ2-2; D remains unclear. With 0 bases removed from V and 6 bases from J, the gap between germline ends came to 14 bases. This CDR3 region has 16 residues. The germline V gene has CDR1 SGHDN and CDR2 FVKESK. CDR3 residues: CASSQERLRTSGELFF. The CDR3 coding sequence is TGTGCCAGCAGCCAAGAGAGGTTGCGGACCTCCGGGGAGCTGTTTTTT.

This clonotype was picked up many times. The rearrangement links TRBV15 to TRBJ2-1, with D possibly matching TRBD2 (6 bases). The CDR3 loop spans 15 amino acids. Trimming cost V 1 base and J 3 bases, with 10 bases left between them. CDR1 and CDR2 from the germline V gene are LNHNV and YYDKDF (reference sequence). As DNA, the CDR3 is TGTGCCACCAGCAGAGTAAGCGGGTACTACAATGAGCAGTTCTTC. It yields the protein CATSRVSGYYNEQFF.

This clonotype was recorded many times. The V gene is TRBV20-1, the J gene TRBJ1-5; 8 nucleotides align to TRBD1. Germline CDR1 and CDR2: DFQATT and SNEGSKA (reference sequence). The CDR3 is made up of 15 amino acids. The J segment lost 5 bases and the V segment lost 3 bases, leaving 9 bases of the junction unmatched. CDR3 protein: CSARAGGTGYQPQHF. The CDR3 DNA reads TGCAGTGCTAGGGCGGGTGGGACAGGCTATCAGCCCCAGCATTTT.

As concerns this clonotype: One base away lies a much larger clone, so this may be a sequencing read error. This CDR3 is CSASAMSERRETRYF. The CDR3 nucleotides are TGCAGTGCTAGCGCCATGTCGGAGCGTCGGGAGACCCGGTACTTC. The rearrangement uses TRBV20-1 and TRBJ2-5; D perhaps matches TRBD2 (6 bases). The CDR3 runs 15 residues. Germline V CDR1 and CDR2: DFQATT, SNEGSKA (reference sequence).

This clonotype was counted a few times. This sequence joins TRBV19 and TRBJ2-2; maybe TRBD2 (6 bases). The CDR3 has 16 amino acids. V was pared by 2 bases and J by 3 bases, with 13 bases between. Germline V gives CDR1 LNHDA, CDR2 SQIVND (reference sequence). CDR3 region: CASSIRGRWDTGELFF. In DNA, the CDR3 is TGTGCCAGTAGTATACGGGGGAGATGGGACACCGGGGAGCTGTTTTTT.